The present T cell receptor (beta chain) was sequenced within a study of blood T cell repertoires in COVID-19. For the study at large: Sources were T cells, B-cell-depleted T cells, or PBMCs; the material itself was cDNA or gDNA.

This CDR3 has 15 residues. CDR1 is MNHNS and CDR2 is SASEGT in the germline V gene. The V gene lost 0 bases and the J gene lost 7 bases, with 10 bases spanning the gap. The table came from immunoSEQ multiplex PCR; TCRdb's copy has only in-frame clones and leaves some out. The sample comprises 85,000 to 120,000 clones, roughly 87% of which are singletons, and approximately 5.6% rests with the top ten. The clonotype comes from a woman aged 45-65 years with COVID-19, enrolled during active disease. Sequences were obtained from peripheral blood. The chain combines TRBV6-1 with TRBJ1-6; D is unclear. CDR3 sequence reads: CASSEADGSNSPLHF. The CDR3 DNA reads TGTGCCAGCAGTGAAGCCGACGGGTCCAATTCACCCCTCCACTTT.